This T cell receptor beta chain stems from a study of response to subunit inactivated influenza vaccine. The CDR3 spans 23 residues. Looked up from germline, CDR1 is LGHNA and CDR2 is YNFKEQ. The J segment lost 2 bases and the V segment lost 0 bases, leaving 24 bases of the junction unmatched. The study's findings and limits: A suggestion made by the authors is that each seasonal influenza vaccination recruits few new T cells.

This clonotype was seen repeatedly, ten times or more. The antigen remains unidentified. TCRdb reprocessed the RT-PCR reads via MiXCR and lists one record per CDR3 protein. The sample consists of 300,000 to 350,000 distinct CDR3 sequences, 20% to 25% of them appearing once. The clonotype was recovered from a man aged 50-75 years who received an inactivated influenza vaccine. V gene TRBV4-2 combines with J gene TRBJ2-3; 9 positions match TRBD2. Source: PBMCs from blood, taken about 20 months after vaccination. DNA for the CDR3: TGTGCCAGCAGCCAAGAGCCCAGCGGGGGGCGCCGAGGGCCCTCGGGATCCACAGATACGCAGTATTTT. This encodes CASSQEPSGGRRGPSGSTDTQYF.